This T cell receptor (beta chain) was sequenced for a study of control samples from healthy donors and cancer patients (dated by TCRdb to the early 2020s). The library was obtained by the immunoSEQ multiplex PCR assay. In its TCRdb copy, this immuneACCESS table keeps in-frame sequences only and misses some clones. Where compared with another copy, unresolved V genes explain less than half of these, and the others have no known cause. Recorded for this sample are around 97,000 clones; 75% to 90% of them occurred a single time. Jointly, the top ten make up 15% to 20% of the sample. From the cysteine through the phenylalanine, the CDR3 covers 11 amino acids. Here the CDR3 DNA is all that survives: 33 bases in frame from base 1. V and J lose 8 bases and 3 bases, and a span of 8 bases separates them. The germline V gene gives CDR1 as SNHLY and CDR2 as FYNNEI. Concerning this clone itself: Its antigen remains undetermined. No much larger clonotype is one base removed from it; base qualities were not supplied.

Recombination linked TRBV2 to TRBJ2-7; TRBD1 is perhaps the D gene, given 5 matching bases. The sequencing sample was made of PBMCs. The sequence derives from a man aged 55-75 years with lung cancer. The base sequence is TGTGCCAGCGCCACAGGCTACGAGCAGTACTTC. Its protein product is CASATGYEQYF.